This passage covers 5 T cell receptor beta chains from one sample sequenced in a study of T-cell memory formation after mild COVID-19. TCRdb independently ran MiXCR on the 5' RACE reads; one entry per CDR3 protein. The repertoire holds approximately 300,000 distinct CDR3 sequences, more than 15% seen once, with 22% in the top ten. Sequenced material: PBMCs or a T cell subset sorted from them (not recorded which). These TCRs come from a man between 18 and 35 years old who had mild COVID-19 (a few samples of this study predate the infection). Cell type and time point are not known.

In its sample, this clonotype was seen a few times. The V call is TRBV29-1, the J call TRBJ2-2, with D hard to call. The CDR3 has 14 residues. V lost 0 bases to trimming and J lost 0 bases, with 5 bases between them. The germline CDR1 and CDR2 sequences are SQVTM and ANQGSEA. The CDR3 DNA reads as TGCAGCGTTGAAGATTGGCCGAACACCGGGGAGCTGTTTTTT. Encoded protein: CSVEDWPNTGELFF.

The chain is built from TRBV24-1 and TRBJ1-6, with D possibly matching TRBD1 (5 bases). The CDR3 is made up of 12 amino acids. The germline gives CDR1 KGHDR, CDR2 SFDVKD. V shed 12 bases and J shed 17 bases, with 22 bases lying between them. The DNA for the CDR3 is TGTGCCCCTGGGACCGGACCCCGGCCGTTCCACTTT. Encoded protein: CAPGTGPRPFHF.

This clonotype came up a few times. The rearrangement links TRBV20-1 to TRBJ2-2; D possibly corresponds to TRBD2 (6 bases). CDR1 is DFQATT and CDR2 is SNEGSKA in the germline V gene (reference sequence). The length of the CDR3 is 15 residues. With 1 base removed from V and 4 bases from J, the gap between germline ends came to 13 bases. CDR3 coding DNA: TGCAGTGCTAGAGGTTCGCGGGGATTCACCGGGGAGCTGTTTTTT. The encoded protein is CSARGSRGFTGELFF.

The V and J genes are TRBV5-6 and TRBJ1-2, with 9 positions matching TRBD1. CDR1 SGHDT and CDR2 YYEEEE come from the germline V gene. The CDR3 has 17 amino acids. The V segment lost 5 bases and the J segment 7 bases; nucleotides outside the gene matches: 18. CDR3 coding DNA: TGTGCCAGCAGTCAAGTCAGCACAGGGGGCCTTTCGGGTGGCTACACCTTC. Translating gives CASSQVSTGGLSGGYTF.

The V call is TRBV5-1, the J call TRBJ2-1, with D possibly TRBD2 on 7 matching bases. V shed 0 bases and J shed 4 bases, with 11 bases lying between them. The CDR3 has 15 amino acids. CDR1 SGHRS and CDR2 YFSETQ come from the germline V gene. DNA for the CDR3: TGCGCCAGCAGCTTGGTGGGGGGGCGATACAATGAGCAGTTCTTC. Translated, it gives CASSLVGGRYNEQFF.